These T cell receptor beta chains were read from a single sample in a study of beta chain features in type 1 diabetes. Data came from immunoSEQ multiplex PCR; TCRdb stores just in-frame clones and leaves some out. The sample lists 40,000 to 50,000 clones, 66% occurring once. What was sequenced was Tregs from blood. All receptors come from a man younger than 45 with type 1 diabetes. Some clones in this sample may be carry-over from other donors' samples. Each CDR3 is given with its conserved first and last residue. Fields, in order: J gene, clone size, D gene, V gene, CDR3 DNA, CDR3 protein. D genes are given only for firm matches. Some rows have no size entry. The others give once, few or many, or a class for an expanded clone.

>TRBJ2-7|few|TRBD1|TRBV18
TGTGCCAGCTCACCACCGACAGGGGGTAGCTCCTACGAGCAGTACTTC
CASSPPTGGSSYEQYF
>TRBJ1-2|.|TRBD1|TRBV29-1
TGCAGCGTTGGGGGACAGGGGAACTATGGCTACACCTTC
CSVGGQGNYGYTF
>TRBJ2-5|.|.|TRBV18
TGTGCCAGCTCACCAGGGACAACGGAGACCCAGTACTTC
CASSPGTTETQYF
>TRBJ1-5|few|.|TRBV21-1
TGTGCCAGCAGCAACCCACCGGGACAGGGGGCGATTCTTTCACTCAAGTCGCAGCCCCAGCATTTT
CASSNPPGQGAILSLKSQPQHF
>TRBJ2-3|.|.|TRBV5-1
TGCGCCAGCAGCCGGGGGGCCCGGTCTTTTTTGGATACGCAGTATTTT
CASSRGARSFLDTQYF
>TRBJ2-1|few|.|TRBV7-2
TGTGCCAGCAGCTTAGGCGGGGGCCCGTACAATGAGCAGTTCTTC
CASSLGGGPYNEQFF
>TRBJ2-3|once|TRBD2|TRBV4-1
TGCGCCAGCAGCCAAACAAAGGCCGGCGGCGGGGGGGCTGTAGATACGCAGTATTTT
CASSQTKAGGGGAVDTQYF
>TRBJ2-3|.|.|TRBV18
TGTGCCAGCTCCCTAAACGGACTGGGAGATACGCAGTATTTT
CASSLNGLGDTQYF
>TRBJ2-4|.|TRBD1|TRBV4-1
TGCGCCAGCAGCCAAAAGGACAGGGCCCAAAACATTCAGTACTTC
CASSQKDRAQNIQYF
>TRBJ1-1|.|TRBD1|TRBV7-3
TGTGCCAGCAGCTCAGGACAGGCGTCCGAAGCTTTCTTT
CASSSGQASEAFF
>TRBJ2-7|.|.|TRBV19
TGTGCCAGTAGCAAAGGACACTCCTCCGGCGAGCAGTACTTC
CASSKGHSSGEQYF
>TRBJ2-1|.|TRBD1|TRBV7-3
TGTGCCAGCAGCCCAGGACAGGGTGAGCAGTTCTTC
CASSPGQGEQFF
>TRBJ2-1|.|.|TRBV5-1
TGCGCCAGCAGCCCCCACAGTCAGGTCTACAATGAGCAGTTCTTC
CASSPHSQVYNEQFF
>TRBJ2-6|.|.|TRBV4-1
TGCGCCAGCAGCCAAGAAAGGGGTTGGTCTGGGGCCAACGTCCTGACTTTC
CASSQERGWSGANVLTF
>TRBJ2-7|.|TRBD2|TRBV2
TGTGCCAGCACGGGGGGCTACGAGCAGTACTTC
CASTGGYEQYF
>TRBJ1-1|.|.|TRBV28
TGTGCCAGCAGACAACAGAACACTGAAGCTTTCTTT
CASRQQNTEAFF
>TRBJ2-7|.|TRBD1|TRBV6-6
TGTGCCAGCAGAAACTCCGGGACAGGGACCTACGAGCAGTACTTC
CASRNSGTGTYEQYF
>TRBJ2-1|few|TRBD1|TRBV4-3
TGCGCCAGCAGCCCCCCCGGACAGGGATGGCAGTTCTTC
CASSPPGQGWQFF
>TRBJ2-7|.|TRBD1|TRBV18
TGTGCCAGCTCACCAGAAACAGGGGTGTACTACGAGCAGTACTTC
CASSPETGVYYEQYF
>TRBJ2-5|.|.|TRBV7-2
TGTGCCAGCAGCTTAGGACTCTTTGAGACCCAGTACTTC
CASSLGLFETQYF
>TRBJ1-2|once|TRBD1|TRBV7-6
TGTGCCAGCAGCCCCCAAGGGACAGGGGGCGTCTATGGCTACACCTTC
CASSPQGTGGVYGYTF
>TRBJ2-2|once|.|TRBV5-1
TGCGCCAGCACCGGGGGATACGCCGGGGAGCTGTTTTTT
CASTGGYAGELFF
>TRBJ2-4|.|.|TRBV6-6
TGTGCCAGCAGCCACACAGAAAACATTCAGTACTTC
CASSHTENIQYF
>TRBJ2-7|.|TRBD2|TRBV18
TGTGCCAGCTCACCCCCGTTACGGGGGGAAGACGAGCAGTACTTC
CASSPPLRGEDEQYF
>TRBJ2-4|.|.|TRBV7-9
TGTGCCAGCAGCTTCAAACAGGGTGAAGGCATTCAGTACTTC
CASSFKQGEGIQYF
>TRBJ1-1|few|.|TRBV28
TGTGCCAGCAGTCCATCGTTGAGCGAAGCTTTCTTT
CASSPSLSEAFF
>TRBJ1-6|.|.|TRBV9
TGTGCCAGCAGCATAGAACAGGACCGGACCCTCCACTTT
CASSIEQDRTLHF
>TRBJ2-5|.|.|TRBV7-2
TGTGCCAGCAGCCCCCTCCAAGAGACCCAGTACTTC
CASSPLQETQYF
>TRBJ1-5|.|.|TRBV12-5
TGTGCTAGTGGCCCGGACACTACCTCGAGTCAGCCCCAGCATTTT
CASGPDTTSSQPQHF
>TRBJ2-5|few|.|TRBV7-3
TGTGCCAGCAGCCCAGGACAGTTCGGAGAGACCCAGTACTTC
CASSPGQFGETQYF
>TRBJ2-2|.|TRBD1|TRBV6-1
TGTGCCAGCAGACAGGGGTCCCTCACCGGGGAGCTGTTTTTT
CASRQGSLTGELFF
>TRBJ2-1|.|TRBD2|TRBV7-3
TGTGCCAGCAGCTTAGGGCTAGCGGTGATCAATGAGCAGTTCTTC
CASSLGLAVINEQFF
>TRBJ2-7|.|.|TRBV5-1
TGCGCCAGCAGCTCAGGTTCCACCTACGAGCAGTACTTC
CASSSGSTYEQYF
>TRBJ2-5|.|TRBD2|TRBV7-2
TGTGCCAGCAGCTTAGAGATAGCCGGGGAGGGGGAGACCCAGTACTTC
CASSLEIAGEGETQYF
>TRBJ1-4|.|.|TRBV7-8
TGTGCCAGCAGCTTCACTCGGGGACAAGTTAATGAAAAACTGTTTTTT
CASSFTRGQVNEKLFF
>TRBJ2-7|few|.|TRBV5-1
TGCGCCAGCAGCTTTGGGGATGGGAGCTCCTACGAGCAGTACTTC
CASSFGDGSSYEQYF
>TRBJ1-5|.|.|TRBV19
TGTGCCAGTAGTACCTCCCGGGACACACATCAGCCCCAGCATTTT
CASSTSRDTHQPQHF
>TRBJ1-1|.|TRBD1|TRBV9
TGTGCCAGCAGCCCCCGACAGGGGATGGGGAACACTGAAGCTTTCTTT
CASSPRQGMGNTEAFF
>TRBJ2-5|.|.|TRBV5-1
TGCGCCAGCACCCCCGAGGAGACCCAGTACTTC
CASTPEETQYF
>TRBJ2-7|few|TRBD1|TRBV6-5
TGTGCCAGCAGTTACGGACAGGGGGCCTACGAGCAGTACTTC
CASSYGQGAYEQYF
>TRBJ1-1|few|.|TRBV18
TGTGCCAGCTCGCCGTTTGGGAGGGCGGTTGAAGCTTTCTTT
CASSPFGRAVEAFF
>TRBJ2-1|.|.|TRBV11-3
TGTGCCAGCAGCTACTCGAGGGCCAATGAGCAGTTCTTC
CASSYSRANEQFF
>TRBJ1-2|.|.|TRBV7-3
TGTGCCAGCAGCTTAACCGCTACCGACGGGGTCGACGGCTACACCTTC
CASSLTATDGVDGYTF
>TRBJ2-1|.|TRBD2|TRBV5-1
TGCGCCAGCAGCTTCCGGGTAGCGGGGGGATACAATGAGCAGTTCTTC
CASSFRVAGGYNEQFF
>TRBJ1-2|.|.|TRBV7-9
TGTGCCAGCAGCTCGAGTTCGAACTATGGCTACACCTTC
CASSSSSNYGYTF
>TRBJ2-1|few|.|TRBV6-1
TGTGCCAGCAGTGAAGGAGGAAATGAGCAGTTCTTC
CASSEGGNEQFF